The T cell receptor beta chain under discussion was sequenced for a study of shared clonotypes between healthy human individuals. Regarding the study as a whole: Tissue TCR repertoires likely differ from these blood-only repertoires. Investigators expected sequencing depth to affect clonotype sharing among donors.

This clone was seen at least ten times. Its specificity is unknown. The material for each subset, its genomic DNA, was split evenly across several immunoSEQ plates. Authors' data handling: ImmunoSEQ sequences covered only the junction and lacked quality scores; filtering therefore differed. Using immunoSEQ multiplex PCR, the repertoire was profiled, and TCRdb retains in-frame clones only, with some absent. V and J calls and clone size are those listed in that table; D and trimming were worked out from the DNA. The sample consists of roughly 500,000 clones, about 82% of them appearing once. The CDR3 runs 13 residues. Per germline, CDR1 SGHTA and CDR2 FQGNSA. V was shortened by 8 bases and J by 0 bases, with 10 bases between the two germline ends.

Sequenced: PBMCs. The J gene is TRBJ1-1, the V gene TRBV7-2; D remains unclear. The TCR sequence derives from a woman between 35 and 50 years old in good health. Some clones in this sample may be carry-over from other donors' samples. CDR3 amino acids: CASAGTVNTEAFF. CDR3 nucleotides: TGTGCCAGCGCGGGAACAGTGAACACTGAAGCTTTCTTT.